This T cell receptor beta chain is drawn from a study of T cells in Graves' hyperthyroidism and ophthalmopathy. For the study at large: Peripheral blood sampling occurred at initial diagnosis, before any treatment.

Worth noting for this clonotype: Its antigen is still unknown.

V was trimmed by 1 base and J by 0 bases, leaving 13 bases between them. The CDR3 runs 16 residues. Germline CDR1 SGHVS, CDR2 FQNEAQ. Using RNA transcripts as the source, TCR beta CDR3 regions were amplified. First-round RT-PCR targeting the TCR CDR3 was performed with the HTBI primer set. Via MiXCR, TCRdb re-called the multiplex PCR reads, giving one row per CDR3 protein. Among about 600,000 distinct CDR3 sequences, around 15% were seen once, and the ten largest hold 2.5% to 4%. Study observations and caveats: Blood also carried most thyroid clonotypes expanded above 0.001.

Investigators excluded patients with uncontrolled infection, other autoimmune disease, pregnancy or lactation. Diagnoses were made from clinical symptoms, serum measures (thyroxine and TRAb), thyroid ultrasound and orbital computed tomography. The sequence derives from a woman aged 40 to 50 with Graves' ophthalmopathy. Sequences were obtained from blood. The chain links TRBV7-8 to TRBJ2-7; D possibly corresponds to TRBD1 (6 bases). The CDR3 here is CASSLVQGAPSYEQYF. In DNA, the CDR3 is TGTGCCAGCAGCTTAGTACAGGGAGCCCCCTCCTACGAGCAGTACTTC.